The 21 T cell receptor beta chains in this list originate from one sample, sequenced in a study of T cell responses to AZD1222 COVID-19 vaccine. Measured with immunoSEQ multiplex PCR; TCRdb has only the in-frame clones, and not every one. The data hold roughly 150,000 clones, with 87% observed a single time. The source was peripheral blood, collected 28 days after the second AZD1222 dose. Receptors were obtained from an adult who received the AZD1222 COVID-19 vaccine.

The chain joins TRBV9 to TRBJ2-1; D remains ambiguous. From germline, CDR1 is SGDLS and CDR2 YYNGEE. V was pared by 0 bases and J by 3 bases, with 10 bases between. The CDR3 runs to 15 residues. CDR3 DNA: TGTGCCAGCAGCGTAGGGCCAGACGGCTACAATGAGCAGTTCTTC. Its translation is CASSVGPDGYNEQFF.

The V and J genes are TRBV7-2 and TRBJ2-5; 11 nucleotides align to TRBD1. Looked up from germline, CDR1 is SGHTA and CDR2 is FQGNSA. J was trimmed by 5 bases and V by 4 bases; bases with no gene match: 9. The CDR3 consists of 16 residues. The CDR3 DNA reads TGTGCCAGCAGCTCACGGTGGACAGGGGGCAGGGAGACCCAGTACTTC. Its translation is CASSSRWTGGRETQYF.

J is TRBJ1-5 and V is TRBV28, with 9 bases identical to TRBD1. The V segment lost 6 bases and the J segment 4 bases; nucleotides outside the gene matches: 7. The CDR3 contains 15 residues. Germline V lookup: CDR1 MDHEN, CDR2 SYDVKM. The CDR3 is CASRSGQGGNQPQHF. CDR3 nucleotide sequence: TGTGCCAGCAGGTCGGGACAGGGAGGTAATCAGCCCCAGCATTTT.

V and J are TRBV7-2 and TRBJ2-7; no clear D gene. This CDR3 region has 11 residues. V lost 2 bases to trimming and J lost 6 bases, with 5 bases between them. Looked up from germline, CDR1 is SGHTA and CDR2 is FQGNSA. CDR3 region: CASSLLSEQYF. The CDR3 DNA follows: TGTGCCAGCAGCTTACTTTCCGAGCAGTACTTC. The complete variable domain, with remaining parts taken from reference TRBV7-2 and TRBJ2-7, reads GAGVSQSPSNKVTEKGKDVELRCDPISGHTALYWYRQSLGQGLEFLIYFQGNSAPDKSGLPSDRFSAERTGGSVSTLTIQRTQQEDSAVYLCASSLLSEQYFGPGTRLTVT.

This chain joins TRBV29-1 and TRBJ2-7, with TRBD1 identical over 10 bases. Germline CDR1 and CDR2: SQVTM and ANQGSEA. This CDR3 has 13 amino acids. V lost 3 bases to trimming and J lost 2 bases; unmatched junction nucleotides: 1. CDR3 sequence reads: CSVEDRGAYEQYF. CDR3 nucleotide sequence: TGCAGCGTTGAGGACAGGGGGGCCTACGAGCAGTACTTC.

This clone showed up just once. V gene TRBV12-3 or TRBV12-4 combines with J gene TRBJ2-7; D remains ambiguous. This CDR3 spans 13 amino acids. The germline V and J ends were trimmed by 2 bases and 6 bases, with 11 bases remaining between them. CDR3 protein: CASSLRTDREQYF. The DNA of the CDR3 is TGTGCCAGCAGTTTAAGAACAGACCGCGAGCAGTACTTC.

The rearrangement uses TRBV29-1 and TRBJ2-7; 8 bases fit TRBD1. Germline V gene data show CDR1 as SQVTM and CDR2 as ANQGSEA. The CDR3 is 13 residues long. With V trimmed by 2 bases and J by 5 bases, 5 bases remained unmatched. The CDR3 nucleotides are TGCAGCGTTGAAAGAGGACAGGGTAACGAGCAGTACTTC. It specifies CSVERGQGNEQYF.

CDR3 DNA sequence: TGCGCCAGCAGCTTGGAAGGGGCCGATTTCACTGAAGCTTTCTTT. It encodes CASSLEGADFTEAFF. V usage is TRBV5-1 and J usage is TRBJ1-1; D perhaps matches TRBD1 (5 bases). CDR3 length equals 15 residues. CDR1 is SGHRS, CDR2 YFSETQ, per germline. V lost 0 bases, J lost 4 bases, and 13 bases lay in between.

The chain carries TRBV7-9 and TRBJ2-4; D might be TRBD1 or TRBD2, each matching 6 bases. This CDR3 comprises 16 residues. Germline values: CDR1 SEHNR, CDR2 FQNEAQ (reference sequence). With 5 bases removed from V and 8 bases from J, the gap between germline ends came to 22 bases. The DNA of the CDR3 is TGTGCCAGCAGCCTAACAGAGGGGGGAGGAACGCACATTCAGTACTTC. Translating gives CASSLTEGGGTHIQYF.

The table lists this clone with a few counts. J is TRBJ1-1 and V is TRBV18; D ambiguous. Trimming cost V 3 bases and J 1 base, with 12 bases left between them. Looked up from germline, CDR1 is KGHSH and CDR2 is LQKENI. The CDR3 is 15 residues long. CDR3 nucleotides: TGTGCCAGCTCACCTAGCGTGACCGCGAACACTGAAGCTTTCTTT. Amino acids: CASSPSVTANTEAFF. Full variable domain (missing parts from reference TRBV18 and TRBJ1-1): NAGVMQNPRHLVRRRGQEARLRCSPMKGHSHVYWYRQLPEEGLKFMVYLQKENIIDESGMPKERFSAEFPKEGPSILRIQQVVRGDSAAYFCASSPSVTANTEAFFGQGTRLTVV.

The chain recombines TRBV6-6 with TRBJ1-6, with D perhaps matching TRBD1 (5 bases). Germline CDR1 MNHNY, CDR2 SVGAGI (reference sequence). Deletions cut 5 bases from V and 7 bases from J, with 6 bases between. The CDR3 covers 12 residues. The CDR3: CASSRQNSPLHF. For the CDR3, the DNA is TGTGCCAGCAGTCGACAGAATTCACCCCTCCACTTT.

V gene TRBV7-3 combines with J gene TRBJ2-1, with TRBD2 matching 13 bases. Trimming removed 5 bases from V and 10 bases from J; junction bases left unmatched: 2. This CDR3 is 13 amino acids long. Germline V gives CDR1 SGHTA, CDR2 FQGTGA. This CDR3 reads CASSQLAGGEQFF. Written as DNA, the CDR3 is TGTGCCAGCAGCCAACTAGCGGGAGGGGAGCAGTTCTTC. The complete variable domain, with remaining parts taken from reference TRBV7-3 and TRBJ2-1, reads GAGVSQTPSNKVTEKGKYVELRCDPISGHTALYWYRQSLGQGPEFLIYFQGTGAADDSGLPNDRFFAVRPEGSVSTLKIQRTERGDSAVYLCASSQLAGGEQFFGPGTRLTVL.

A remark on this clone: The same CDR3 is also encoded by other DNA sequences in this sample. For the CDR3, the DNA is TGTGCCAGTAGTATTGGCGGGGGCTCCTACGAGCAGTACTTC. It translates to CASSIGGGSYEQYF. The chain carries TRBV19 and TRBJ2-7; 7 bases line up with TRBD2. The CDR3 has 14 residues. After removal of 3 bases from V and 0 bases from J, the junction contained 2 bases not matched to a gene. Germline CDR1 and CDR2: LNHDA and SQIVND (reference sequence).

This clone was seen more than once but under ten times. The chain uses TRBV7-3 and TRBJ2-2; 7 positions agree with TRBD1. The CDR3 length is 14 residues. Germline lookup yields CDR1 SGHTA and CDR2 FQGTGA. Unmatched junction bases numbered 1, after V lost 3 bases and J lost 3 bases. Here the CDR3 DNA reads TGTGCCAGCAGCTTCGGGACAGACACCGGGGAGCTGTTTTTT. It translates to CASSFGTDTGELFF. Full variable domain (missing parts from reference TRBV7-3 and TRBJ2-2): GAGVSQTPSNKVTEKGKYVELRCDPISGHTALYWYRQSLGQGPEFLIYFQGTGAADDSGLPNDRFFAVRPEGSVSTLKIQRTERGDSAVYLCASSFGTDTGELFFGEGSRLTVL.

This chain links TRBV10-3 with TRBJ1-2; 7 bases match TRBD1. Germline CDR1 reads ENHRY; CDR2 reads SYGVKD. The CDR3 is 15 amino acids. Trimming at V came to 11 bases and at J to 6 bases, leaving 18 bases not matched to a gene. The CDR3 coding sequence is TGTGCCTCCCGAGCAACGAGCAGGGGGATCGATGGCTACACCTTC. The encoded protein is CASRATSRGIDGYTF.

The chain employs TRBV24-1 and TRBJ2-6; D gene uncertain. Trimming pared 3 bases from V and 2 bases from J, leaving 7 bases between. The CDR3 length is 15 residues. Germline values: CDR1 KGHDR, CDR2 SFDVKD. The CDR3 region has the DNA TGTGCCACCAGTGATAGAAGGGCTGGGGCCAACGTCCTGACTTTC. This codes for CATSDRRAGANVLTF.

This rearrangement joins TRBV6-5 to TRBJ1-1; a weak D match, TRBD1 (6 bases). Germline lookup yields CDR1 MNHEY and CDR2 SVGAGI. The CDR3 loop spans 14 amino acids. The V end was cut by 4 bases, the J end by 4 bases, with 13 bases between. The CDR3 region has the DNA TGTGCCAGCAGTTTACGGGGGCGTAGCACTGAAGCTTTCTTT. It encodes CASSLRGRSTEAFF.

The J gene is TRBJ2-2, the V gene TRBV6-6; the match to TRBD2 covers 9 bases. This CDR3 region has 16 residues. The V gene's germline CDR1 is MNHNY and CDR2 SVGAGI (reference sequence). Trimming cost V 0 bases and J 7 bases; bases outside gene matches: 6. CDR3 DNA sequence: TGTGCCAGCAGTTACTCGTGGCGGGAGGGCCGCGGGGAGCTGTTTTTT. Its protein is CASSYSWREGRGELFF.

The V gene is TRBV24-1, the J gene TRBJ1-1; the D gene is possibly TRBD1 (6 bases). Germline V lookup: CDR1 KGHDR, CDR2 SFDVKD. Trimming stripped 0 bases from V and 3 bases from J, with 10 bases between. The CDR3 runs to 15 residues. The CDR3 here is CATSDLKGGDTEAFF. The CDR3 DNA sequence: TGTGCCACCAGTGATTTGAAGGGGGGGGACACTGAAGCTTTCTTT.

This chain links TRBV27 with TRBJ1-2, with D possibly being TRBD1 (5 bases). Per the germline V gene, CDR1 is MNHEY and CDR2 is SMNVEV (reference sequence). The CDR3 spans 16 residues. V lost 5 bases and J lost 2, with 18 bases in between. The CDR3 loop is CASSPNQIQENYGYTF. In DNA, the CDR3 is TGTGCCAGCAGTCCCAACCAAATACAGGAGAACTATGGCTACACCTTC.

Worth noting for this clone: Other DNA variants within this sample encode the same CDR3. CDR3 in amino acids: CASSPSGANVLTF. Written as DNA, the CDR3 is TGTGCCAGCTCACCCTCTGGGGCCAACGTCCTGACTTTC. V usage is TRBV18 and J usage is TRBJ2-6; D is undetermined. The CDR3 extends over 13 amino acids. The V gene's germline CDR1 is KGHSH and CDR2 LQKENI. Trimming cost V 3 bases and J 0 bases, with 0 bases left between them.